This T cell receptor (beta chain) was identified during a study of blood T cell repertoires in COVID-19. V shed 5 bases, J shed 3 bases, and the junction held 8 bases outside the gene matches. This CDR3 contains 15 residues. CDR1 SNHLY and CDR2 FYNNEI come from the germline V gene. Profiling relied on immunoSEQ multiplex PCR, and the TCRdb table lists in-frame clones only, not all of them. Here the sample spans under 250,000 clones, 86% being singletons. The sample comprised peripheral blood. The chain carries TRBV2 and TRBJ2-3, with 7 bases that match TRBD2. The sequence was collected from a woman aged 55-69 years who had recovered from COVID-19. The CDR3 here is CASSPSGRGTDTQYF. CDR3 in DNA: TGTGCCAGCAGTCCCTCCGGGCGGGGGACAGATACGCAGTATTTT.